The T cell receptor beta chain under discussion was sequenced for a study of shared clonotypes between healthy human individuals. Assay used: immunoSEQ multiplex PCR; TCRdb lists only in-frame clones, some missing. Here the sample spans around 2,000,000 clones, 85% to 95% being singletons. This CDR3 has 14 amino acids. V was trimmed by 1 base and J by 4 bases, leaving 11 bases between them. Germline assignment: CDR1 SQVTM and CDR2 ANQGSEA. The clonotype originates from a man between 18 and 29 years old in good health. J is TRBJ1-3 and V is TRBV29-1; D not resolved. Input material: naive CD4+ T cells sorted from blood. Noted subset: CD45RA+ positively selected. CDR3 amino acids: CSVEVQRAGNTIYF. CDR3 sequence (DNA): TGCAGCGTTGAAGTTCAGAGGGCCGGAAACACCATATATTTT.